This TCR beta chain was sequenced in a study of cytomegalovirus exposure and HLA in healthy donors (dated by TCRdb to about 2017). In terms of the full investigation: In an earlier analysis of some 610 of the donors, 250 to 350 Gb of sequence data and 95 million to 130 million unique TCR beta sequences from about 190 million T cells were reported. A later analysis re-examined previously published TCR beta repertoires from hundreds of donors and added high-resolution HLA genotyping to investigate patterns of TCR occurrence. The study was designed to test whether signatures of past pathogen exposure could be identified by cataloging public T cell receptors. Among 398 genotyped donors of the cohort, an average of around 240,000 unique TCR beta nucleotide sequences were sequenced per donor, about a sixth of them non-productive. To decide whether each TCR beta V gene segment behaved as functional or pseudogenic, an earlier analysis of some 600 of the donors relied on high-throughput TCR beta sequencing. A later genetic analysis took genome-wide SNP genotypes for 398 of the 666 donors and used that subset as a discovery cohort. To predict cytomegalovirus infection status, the study brought together high-throughput TCR immunosequencing, statistical association of individual TCRs with disease status, and machine learning. Using immunosequencing, the study profiled T cell repertoires from 500 to 800 subjects and related those repertoires to cytomegalovirus serostatus. The number of donors typed differed by locus, with about 629-640 for A, B, C, DRB1 and DQB1, about 500 for DQA1, over 600 for DPA1, and 400 to 490 for DPB1. Every repertoire in the discovery cohort had been generated on one and the same sequencing platform. Four or five DR-DQ haplotypes were handled as single units for association and clustering because linkage in the cohort was strong. HLA typing included class I and class II loci at four-digit resolution. Donor age, sex, ethnicity and CMV serostatus were compiled together with the repertoire data. The later analysis used no new phenotypic data to find candidate immune exposures, relying instead on TCR beta sequences and their occurrence across donors. Roughly 290 gigabases of sequencing data and 75 million to 85 million unique TCR sequences made up an early release that covered roughly 670 HLA-typed donors. A separate validation cohort of roughly 130 different subjects was used in addition to the 666-subject first cohort. Of the approximately 400 genotyped donors, less than 90% were placed in the genetic ancestry cluster associated with self-reported Caucasian donors.

Unmatched junction bases come to 4, with V trimmed by 4 bases and J by 1 base. Taken from cysteine to phenylalanine, the CDR3 has 15 residues. Only CDR3 DNA remains: 45 bases, in frame from the first base. The CDR1 and CDR2 encoded by the germline V gene are SGDLS and YYNGEE. Here is what the overall study found, with its caveats: In a later analysis, the rate of TCR association differed among HLA loci, with DRB1 alleles having the most associated TCRs and HLA-C alleles having the fewest. According to a later genetic analysis, donors in an Asian-associated ancestry cluster had fewer N-insertions in productive TCRs than the roughly 670-donor mean. Most CMV-associated TCR beta chains appeared to be HLA-restricted in a later analysis, and the HLA associations seemed to be driven largely by CMV exposure. Correlated functional status among segregating V segments might reflect linkage disequilibrium, but an unknown experimental factor could not be ruled out. It was suggested by the authors that the approach could potentially be generalized to other disease states and immunological phenotypes. Assigning TCR associations to individual alleles was difficult when HLA alleles, especially DR and DQ, strongly co-occurred. According to a later analysis, parvovirus B19, influenza, CMV and Epstein-Barr virus appeared linked to several top co-occurrence clusters. V-gene and J-gene trimming of TCR beta chains was associated with a missense DCLRE1C variant in a later genetic analysis, and the association was replicated in an independent cohort. A further reported finding was that TCR beta sequences accurately predicted the HLA-A and HLA-B alleles for most subjects in the first cohort. A cluster of highly shared sequence variants was judged likely to be a technical artifact of the sequencing pipeline. Because counts were too low, some 17 rarely observed V segments, including chromosome 9 orphons, were left out of the earlier analysis of a few hundred of the donors. Immune exposure information for the cohort was limited to CMV serostatus. In vitro tests confirmed that a few of the cytomegalovirus-associated TCR beta chains recognize cytomegalovirus antigens. Sequencing depth was assumed to be roughly uniform across donors in the presence/absence analyses, though that assumption may not hold. Most TCR sequences were seen in very few donors, while some public TCRs were found in many individuals. The 87-base-pair reads could not distinguish some IMGT-functional V segments, including TRBV6-2 and TRBV6-3, so those segments were excluded. Only TCR beta chains were sequenced in this cohort, and the absence of alpha or paired-chain data limited detectable features. In a later analysis, HLA-associated TCR beta chains showed more clonal expansion and lower generation probabilities than non-associated chains that were equally common. Cytomegalovirus status was reported to be diagnosed by the classifier with high specificity and sensitivity in both the original and validation cohorts. Because HLA typing was missing for some donors at each locus, association tests included only the typed subset. At a false discovery rate of 0.05, a later analysis linked some 17,000 TCR beta sequences to specific HLA alleles. Broadly in line with IMGT annotations, most TCR beta V segments showed up in productive rearrangements about 87% or about 30% of the time in an earlier analysis of 450 to 750 of the donors. A total of fewer than 200 TCR beta chains were listed by the study as associated with cytomegalovirus.

In total, 666 healthy bone marrow donors made up the cohort. At the time of sampling, all cohort members were nominally healthy, though unrecorded immune exposures were likely present. The donor tested CMV seropositive and was one of the 289 seropositive cohort members. A peripheral blood sample was provided by each donor, and peripheral blood mononuclear cells were used for TCR beta sequencing. The Qiagen DNeasy Blood Extraction Kit was used to extract genomic DNA from the blood cell samples. Library method: the immunoSEQ multiplex PCR assay. For the multiplex PCR, a mixture combining 60 forward primers for TCR Vbeta segments and 13 reverse primers for TCR Jbeta segments was used. The CDR3 region of rearranged TCR beta genes was amplified from genomic DNA with a multiplex PCR assay. Amplified TCR beta libraries were sequenced as 87-base-pair reads on the Illumina HiSeq System. Per the source publication's procedure: Across the 600 to 700 repertoires, a later analysis counted tens of millions of unique TCR beta chains, 9.5 million to 12 million of which were shared by at least two donors. A nearest-neighbor algorithm error-corrected the raw reads and collapsed the reads into unique sequences, merging closely related sequences to remove PCR and sequencing errors. To assign V, D and J gene segments, CDR3 sequences were aligned to IMGT reference sequences. For a sequence to be retained, at least a six-nucleotide match to both a V gene segment and a J gene segment was required. A rearrangement counted as productive if the CDR3 had no stop codons and remained in frame with V and J, and every other rearrangement counted as non-productive. CDR3 was defined according to IMGT convention as the region running from the second conserved V-encoded cysteine to the conserved J-encoded phenylalanine. In an earlier analysis of around 570 of the donors, sequences lacking an unambiguous match to a single V gene segment were excluded. An earlier analysis of just under 600 of the donors called V segments functional above 56.7% productive rearrangements and segregating when the between-donor standard deviation exceeded 5%. A statistical classification framework was built for diagnosing cytomegalovirus status from the catalog of TCR beta chain sequences. In a later analysis, TCR nucleotide sequences were compared against IMGT/GENE-DB human TR gene sequences so that V and J genes could be assigned. In a later analysis, CDR3 sequences and most-parsimonious VDJ recombination scenarios were assigned using the TCRdist pipeline. A later analysis defined each TCR beta chain by its CDR3 amino acid sequence plus V-gene family, and excluded reads lacking a unique V-gene family. A later analysis removed 500 to 650 highly shared, low-generation-probability nucleotide sequences to deal with suspected cross-contamination and a sequencing artifact. A later analysis calculated a clonal expansion index for each public chain from normalized within-repertoire ranks of inferred template counts. Generation probabilities in a later analysis came from a VDJ recombination model fitted to out-of-frame rearrangements, and those results were checked against IGoR. Hypergeometric tests were used in a later analysis to score TCR-TCR, TCR-HLA and TCR-CMV co-occurrence, with a repertoire-size bias correction applied to the TCR pairs. A later analysis estimated false discovery rates by permuting HLA or CMV assignments 20 times. A later analysis grouped co-occurring TCRs with DBSCAN, adding TCRdist sequence similarity when clustering within HLA-allele-positive subsets. Repertoires with fewer than 30,000 or more than 120,000 public chains were left out of co-occurrence clustering, as were about 5 repertoires with anomalous nucleotide sharing. TCRdb carries this immuneACCESS record with in-frame sequences only. Its versions omit some clonotypes, under half of them owing to an unresolved V gene in the studies checked, with the rest unexplained. For V, J and clone size, that table is used; D and trimming come from the DNA. In this sample the table shows more than 95,000 clones, more than 70% of which occur a single time. About 15% of the sample is in the top ten clones.

With regard to this clone: Its binding antigen is unknown. No base qualities exist here, and no much larger clone lies one base off it.

The V gene is TRBV9 and the J gene is TRBJ2-1, with TRBD1 identical over 8 junction bases. The sample comprised PBMCs. This receptor was obtained from a man aged 45-65 years in good health and CMV-seropositive. The DNA is TGTGCCAGCAGCCCTGGACAGGGATCCTACAATGAGCAGTTCTTC. Translated, this is CASSPGQGSYNEQFF.